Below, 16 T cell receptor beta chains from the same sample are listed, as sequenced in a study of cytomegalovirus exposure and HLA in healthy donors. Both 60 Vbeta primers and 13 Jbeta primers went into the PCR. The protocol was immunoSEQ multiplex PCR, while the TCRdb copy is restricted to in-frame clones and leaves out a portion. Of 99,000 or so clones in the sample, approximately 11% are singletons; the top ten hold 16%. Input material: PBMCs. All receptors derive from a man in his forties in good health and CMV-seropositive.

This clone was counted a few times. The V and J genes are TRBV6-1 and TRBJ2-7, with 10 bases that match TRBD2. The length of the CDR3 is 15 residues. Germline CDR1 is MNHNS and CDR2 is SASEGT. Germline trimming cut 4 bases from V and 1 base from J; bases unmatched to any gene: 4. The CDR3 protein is CASSGSSGSSYEQYF. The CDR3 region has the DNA TGTGCCAGCAGTGGTTCTAGCGGGAGTTCCTACGAGCAGTACTTC.

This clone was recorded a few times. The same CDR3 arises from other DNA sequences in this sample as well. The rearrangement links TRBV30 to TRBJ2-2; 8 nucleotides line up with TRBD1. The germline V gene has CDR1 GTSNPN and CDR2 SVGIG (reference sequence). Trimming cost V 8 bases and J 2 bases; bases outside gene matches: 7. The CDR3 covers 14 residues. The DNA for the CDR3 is TGTGCCGGAGGGGCAGGGGGCAACACCGGGGAGCTGTTTTTT. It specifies CAGGAGGNTGELFF.

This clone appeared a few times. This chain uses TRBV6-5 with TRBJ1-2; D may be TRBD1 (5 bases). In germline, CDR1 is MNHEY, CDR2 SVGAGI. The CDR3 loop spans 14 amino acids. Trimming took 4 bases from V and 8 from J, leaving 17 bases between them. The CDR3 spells CASSSTDPGYGYTF. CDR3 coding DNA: TGTGCCAGCAGTTCAACCGACCCAGGGTACGGCTACACCTTC.

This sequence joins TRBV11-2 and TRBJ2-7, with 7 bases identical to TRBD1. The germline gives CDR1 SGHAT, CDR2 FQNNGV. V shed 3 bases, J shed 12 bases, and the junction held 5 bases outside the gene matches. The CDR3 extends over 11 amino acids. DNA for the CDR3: TGTGCCAGCAGCTTCGGGACAGAGGTGTACTTC. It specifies CASSFGTEVYF.

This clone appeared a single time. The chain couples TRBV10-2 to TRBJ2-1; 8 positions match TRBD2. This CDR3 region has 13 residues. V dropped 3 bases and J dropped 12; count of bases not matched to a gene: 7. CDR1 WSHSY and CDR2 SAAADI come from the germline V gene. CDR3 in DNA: TGCGCCAGCAGTGACGTAGCGGGACATGGGCAGTTCTTC. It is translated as CASSDVAGHGQFF.

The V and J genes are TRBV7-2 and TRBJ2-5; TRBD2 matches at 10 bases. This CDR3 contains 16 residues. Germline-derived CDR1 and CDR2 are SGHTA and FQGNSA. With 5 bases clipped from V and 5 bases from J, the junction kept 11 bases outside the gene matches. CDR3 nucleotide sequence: TGTGCCAGCAGCCTGACTTTAGCGGGGGGAGGGGAGACCCAGTACTTC. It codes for CASSLTLAGGGETQYF.

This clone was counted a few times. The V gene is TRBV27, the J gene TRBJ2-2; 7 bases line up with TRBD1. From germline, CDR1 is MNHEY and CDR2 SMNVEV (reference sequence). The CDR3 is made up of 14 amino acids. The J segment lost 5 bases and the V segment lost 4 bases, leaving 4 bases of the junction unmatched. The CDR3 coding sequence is TGTGCCAGCAGTTCAATACAGGGGACCGGGGAGCTGTTTTTT. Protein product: CASSSIQGTGELFF.

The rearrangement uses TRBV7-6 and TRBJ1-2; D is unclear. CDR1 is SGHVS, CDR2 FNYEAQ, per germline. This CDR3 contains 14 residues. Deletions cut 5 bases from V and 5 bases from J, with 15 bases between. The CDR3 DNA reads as TGTGCCAGCAGCCCACGATCCGGCGGGTATGGCTACACCTTC. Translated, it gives CASSPRSGGYGYTF.

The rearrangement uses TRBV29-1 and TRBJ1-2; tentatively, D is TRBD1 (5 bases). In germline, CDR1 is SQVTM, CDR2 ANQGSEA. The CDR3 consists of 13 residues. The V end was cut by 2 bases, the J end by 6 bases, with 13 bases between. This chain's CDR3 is CSVERGITDGYTF. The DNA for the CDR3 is TGCAGCGTTGAAAGGGGAATTACGGATGGCTACACCTTC. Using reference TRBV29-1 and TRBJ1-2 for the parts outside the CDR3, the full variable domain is SAVISQKPSRDICQRGTSLTIQCQVDSQVTMMFWYRQQPGQSLTLIATANQGSEATYESGFVIDKFPISRPNLTFSTLTVSNMSPEDSSIYLCSVERGITDGYTFGSGTRLTVV.

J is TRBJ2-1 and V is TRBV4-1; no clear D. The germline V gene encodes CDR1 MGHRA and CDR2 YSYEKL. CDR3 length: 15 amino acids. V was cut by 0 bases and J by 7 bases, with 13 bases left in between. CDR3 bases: TGCGCCAGCAGCCAAGAGGAAAGGAGTGGAAATGAGCAGTTCTTC. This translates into CASSQEERSGNEQFF.

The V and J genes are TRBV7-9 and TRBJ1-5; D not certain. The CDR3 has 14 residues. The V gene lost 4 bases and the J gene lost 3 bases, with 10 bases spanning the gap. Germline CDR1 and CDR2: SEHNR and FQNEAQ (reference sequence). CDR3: CASSSTENNQPQHF. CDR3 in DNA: TGTGCCAGCAGCTCAACAGAGAACAATCAGCCCCAGCATTTT.

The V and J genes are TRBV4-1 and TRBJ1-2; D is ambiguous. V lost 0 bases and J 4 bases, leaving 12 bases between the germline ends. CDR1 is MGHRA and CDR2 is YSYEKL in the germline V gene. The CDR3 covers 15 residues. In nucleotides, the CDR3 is TGCGCCAGCAGCCAAGACTACCGGGAGAGCTATGGCTACACCTTC. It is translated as CASSQDYRESYGYTF.

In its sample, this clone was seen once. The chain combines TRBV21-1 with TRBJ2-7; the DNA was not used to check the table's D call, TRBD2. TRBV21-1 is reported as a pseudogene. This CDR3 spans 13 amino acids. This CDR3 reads CASKRTGEGEQYF. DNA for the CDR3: TGTGCCAGCAAGAGGACTGGGGAAGGAGAGCAGTACTTC.

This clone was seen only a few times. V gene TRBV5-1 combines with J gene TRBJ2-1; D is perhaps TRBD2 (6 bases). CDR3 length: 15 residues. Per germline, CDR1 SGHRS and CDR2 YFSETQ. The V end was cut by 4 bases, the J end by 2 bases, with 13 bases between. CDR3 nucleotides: TGCGCCAGCAGCACCTGGGAGCGGGCCTACAATGAGCAGTTCTTC. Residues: CASSTWERAYNEQFF.

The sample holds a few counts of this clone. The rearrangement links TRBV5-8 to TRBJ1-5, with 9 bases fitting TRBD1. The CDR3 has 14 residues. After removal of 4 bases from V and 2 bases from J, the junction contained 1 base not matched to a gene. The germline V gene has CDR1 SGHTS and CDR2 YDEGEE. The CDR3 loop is CASSRDRGNQPQHF. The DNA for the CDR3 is TGTGCCAGCAGCAGGGACAGGGGCAATCAGCCCCAGCATTTT. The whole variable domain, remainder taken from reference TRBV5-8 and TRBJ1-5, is EAGVTQSPTHLIKTRGQQATLRCSPISGHTSVYWYQQALGLGLQFLLWYDEGEERNRGNFPPRFSGRQFPNYSSELNVNALELEDSALYLCASSRDRGNQPQHFGDGTRLSIL.

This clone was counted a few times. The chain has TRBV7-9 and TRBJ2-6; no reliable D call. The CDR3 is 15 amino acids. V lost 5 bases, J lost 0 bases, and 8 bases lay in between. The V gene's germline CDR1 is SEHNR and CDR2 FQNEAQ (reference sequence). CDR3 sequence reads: CASSRQFSGANVLTF. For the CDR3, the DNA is TGTGCCAGCAGCCGTCAGTTCTCTGGGGCCAACGTCCTGACTTTC. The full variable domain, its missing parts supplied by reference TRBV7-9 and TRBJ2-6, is DTGVSQNPRHKITKRGQNVTFRCDPISEHNRLYWYRQTLGQGPEFLTYFQNEAQLEKSRLLSDRFSAERPKGSFSTLEIQRTEQGDSAMYLCASSRQFSGANVLTFGAGSRLTVL.